This is a list of T cell receptor beta chains from one sample in a study of blood T cell repertoires in COVID-19. The data were produced by immunoSEQ multiplex PCR, yet TCRdb's version contains in-frame clones alone and is incomplete. This table has fewer than 400,000 clones, approximately 89% appearing once. The sequencing input was peripheral blood. These receptors were collected from a woman aged 25-40 years with COVID-19, enrolled during active disease. The CDR3 runs from the conserved cysteine through the conserved F or W. A D gene is named only where the DNA matches it firmly. A clone size is listed for some rows: how often the clone was seen (once, few, many), or a class if it is expanded.

D gene: NA
V gene: TRBV7-2
J gene: TRBJ1-1
clone size: NA
CDR3 length: 14
CDR3 protein: CASSLASNPTGAFF
CDR3 DNA: TGTGCCAGCAGCTTAGCGTCGAACCCGACGGGGGCTTTCTTT

D gene: NA
V gene: TRBV6-2/TRBV6-3
J gene: TRBJ2-5
clone size: NA
CDR3 length: 11
CDR3 protein: CASSLEETQYF
CDR3 DNA: TGTGCCAGCAGCTTAGAAGAGACCCAGTACTTC

D gene: TRBD1
V gene: TRBV3-1/TRBV3-2
J gene: TRBJ1-3
clone size: many
CDR3 length: 15
CDR3 protein: CASSADRVSGNTIYF
CDR3 DNA: TGTGCCAGCAGCGCCGACAGGGTCTCTGGAAACACCATATATTTT

D gene: TRBD2
V gene: TRBV2
J gene: TRBJ2-1
clone size: NA
CDR3 length: 16
CDR3 protein: CASSATSPSYYNEQFF
CDR3 DNA: TGTGCCAGCAGTGCGACTAGCCCTTCTTATTACAATGAGCAGTTCTTC

D gene: TRBD1
V gene: TRBV7-8
J gene: TRBJ2-5
clone size: NA
CDR3 length: 15
CDR3 protein: CASSLPGTGKETQYF
CDR3 DNA: TGTGCCAGCAGCTTGCCCGGGACAGGGAAAGAGACCCAGTACTTC

D gene: NA
V gene: TRBV6-1
J gene: TRBJ1-4
clone size: NA
CDR3 length: 15
CDR3 protein: CASSEDRVRDEKLFF
CDR3 DNA: TGTGCCAGCAGTGAAGACAGGGTTAGAGATGAAAAACTGTTTTTT

D gene: NA
V gene: TRBV5-1
J gene: TRBJ1-1
clone size: NA
CDR3 length: 15
CDR3 protein: CASSLASGVGTEAFF
CDR3 DNA: TGCGCCAGCAGCTTGGCGTCAGGGGTGGGAACTGAAGCTTTCTTT

D gene: TRBD1
V gene: TRBV28
J gene: TRBJ1-2
clone size: NA
CDR3 length: 14
CDR3 protein: CASTQGGQGYGYTF
CDR3 DNA: TGTGCCAGCACCCAAGGGGGACAGGGCTATGGCTACACCTTC

D gene: TRBD1
V gene: TRBV9
J gene: TRBJ1-3
clone size: NA
CDR3 length: 17
CDR3 protein: CASSPETGGEFGNTIYF
CDR3 DNA: TGTGCCAGCAGCCCCGAGACAGGGGGCGAGTTTGGAAACACCATATATTTT

D gene: NA
V gene: TRBV2
J gene: TRBJ1-3
clone size: NA
CDR3 length: 15
CDR3 protein: CASSLTGSSGNTIYF
CDR3 DNA: TGTGCCAGCAGCCTCACGGGGAGCTCTGGAAACACCATATATTTT

D gene: NA
V gene: TRBV15
J gene: TRBJ1-2
clone size: NA
CDR3 length: 12
CDR3 protein: CATSRDQGGYTF
CDR3 DNA: TGTGCCACCAGCAGAGATCAGGGCGGCTACACCTTC

D gene: TRBD1
V gene: TRBV5-4
J gene: TRBJ2-1
clone size: once
CDR3 length: 15
CDR3 protein: CASSLGQGYYNEQFF
CDR3 DNA: TGTGCCAGCAGCTTAGGACAGGGGTACTACAATGAGCAGTTCTTC

D gene: NA
V gene: TRBV21-1
J gene: TRBJ2-7
clone size: once
CDR3 length: 15
CDR3 protein: CASSKATGQRYEQYF
CDR3 DNA: TGTGCCAGCAGCAAAGCGACAGGACAACGCTACGAGCAGTACTTC

D gene: NA
V gene: TRBV7-2
J gene: TRBJ1-1
clone size: NA
CDR3 length: 14
CDR3 protein: CASSLEVVRTEAFF
CDR3 DNA: TGTGCCAGCAGCCTGGAGGTGGTGAGGACTGAAGCTTTCTTT

D gene: TRBD1
V gene: TRBV11-2
J gene: TRBJ2-1
clone size: once
CDR3 length: 15
CDR3 protein: CASSFSGTGAQEQFF
CDR3 DNA: TGTGCCAGCAGCTTCTCCGGGACAGGGGCGCAGGAGCAGTTCTTC

D gene: TRBD1
V gene: TRBV13
J gene: TRBJ1-1
clone size: NA
CDR3 length: 15
CDR3 protein: CASSSPGTGTAEAFF
CDR3 DNA: TGTGCCAGCAGCTCACCCGGGACAGGGACAGCTGAAGCTTTCTTT

D gene: TRBD1
V gene: TRBV6-1
J gene: TRBJ1-1
clone size: NA
CDR3 length: 15
CDR3 protein: CASSELDRVNTEAFF
CDR3 DNA: TGTGCCAGCAGTGAACTGGACAGGGTGAACACTGAAGCTTTCTTT

D gene: TRBD1
V gene: TRBV19
J gene: TRBJ1-1
clone size: NA
CDR3 length: 15
CDR3 protein: CASSRADRGYTEAFF
CDR3 DNA: TGTGCCAGTAGTAGGGCCGACAGGGGATATACTGAAGCTTTCTTT

D gene: TRBD2
V gene: TRBV4-3
J gene: TRBJ2-3
clone size: NA
CDR3 length: 16
CDR3 protein: CASSQDLAGSTDTQYF
CDR3 DNA: TGCGCCAGCAGCCAAGATCTAGCGGGCTCCACAGATACGCAGTATTTT

D gene: TRBD2
V gene: TRBV9
J gene: TRBJ2-1
clone size: NA
CDR3 length: 16
CDR3 protein: CASSVGLAGGLNEQFF
CDR3 DNA: TGTGCCAGCAGCGTAGGACTAGCGGGGGGGCTTAATGAGCAGTTCTTC

D gene: NA
V gene: TRBV6-5
J gene: TRBJ1-2
clone size: NA
CDR3 length: 13
CDR3 protein: CASRTSSNYGYTF
CDR3 DNA: TGTGCCAGCAGAACTTCAAGTAACTATGGCTACACCTTC

D gene: NA
V gene: TRBV7-8
J gene: TRBJ2-7
clone size: NA
CDR3 length: 14
CDR3 protein: CASSLVGTNYEQYF
CDR3 DNA: TGTGCCAGCAGCTTAGTTGGGACAAACTACGAGCAGTACTTC

D gene: TRBD1
V gene: TRBV4-1
J gene: TRBJ1-4
clone size: NA
CDR3 length: 15
CDR3 protein: CASSQDRDRGEKLFF
CDR3 DNA: TGCGCCAGCAGCCAGGACCGGGACAGGGGTGAAAAACTGTTTTTT

D gene: TRBD1
V gene: TRBV7-2
J gene: TRBJ1-2
clone size: NA
CDR3 length: 15
CDR3 protein: CASSPLTGGSYGYTF
CDR3 DNA: TGTGCCAGCAGCCCTTTGACAGGGGGTTCTTATGGCTACACCTTC